This TCR beta chain was sequenced in a study of post-analysis software for immune sequencing data. Study-wide findings and caveats: The authors found that F measure strongly co-clustered same-batch samples. With TRBV5-6, TRBV5-1 and TRBV20-1 included, 5 or 6 TRBV segments were more frequent in patients than in controls. There was significantly lower normalized Chao1 diversity in multiple sclerosis patients than in controls.

Concerning this clonotype itself: The antigen is unknown.

The TCR beta cDNA libraries carried unique molecular identifiers. TCRdb passed the PCR reads through MiXCR, listing each CDR3 protein once. This table holds some 500,000 distinct CDR3 sequences, around 40% found once. The CDR3 has 15 residues. Trimming pared 6 bases from V and 8 bases from J, leaving 20 bases between. The chain is built from TRBV12-3 or TRBV12-4 and TRBJ2-4; TRBD2 might be the D (6 bases). This sequence was found in a girl aged 10 to 17 with multiple sclerosis. The sample taken for sequencing was blood. The CDR3: CASSVRGTPEDIQYF. Written as DNA, the CDR3 is TGTGCCAGCAGCGTACGCGGGACCCCGGAGGACATTCAGTACTTC.